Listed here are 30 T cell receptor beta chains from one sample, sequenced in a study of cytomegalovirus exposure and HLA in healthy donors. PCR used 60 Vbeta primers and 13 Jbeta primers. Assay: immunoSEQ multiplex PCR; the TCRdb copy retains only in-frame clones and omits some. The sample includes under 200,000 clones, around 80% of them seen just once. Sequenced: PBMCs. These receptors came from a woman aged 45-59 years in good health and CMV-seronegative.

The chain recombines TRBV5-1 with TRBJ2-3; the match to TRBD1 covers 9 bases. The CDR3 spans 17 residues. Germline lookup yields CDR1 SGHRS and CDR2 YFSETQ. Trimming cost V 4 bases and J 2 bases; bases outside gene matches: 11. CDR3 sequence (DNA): TGCGCCAGCAGCCCGGACAGGGGACACACTTTCACAGATACGCAGTATTTT. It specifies CASSPDRGHTFTDTQYF.

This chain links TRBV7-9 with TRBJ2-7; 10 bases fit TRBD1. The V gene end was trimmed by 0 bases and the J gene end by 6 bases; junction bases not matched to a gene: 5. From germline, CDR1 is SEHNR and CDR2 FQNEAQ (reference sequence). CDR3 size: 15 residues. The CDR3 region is CASSLARGTGVEQYF. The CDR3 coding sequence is TGTGCCAGCAGCTTAGCGCGGGGGACAGGGGTCGAGCAGTACTTC. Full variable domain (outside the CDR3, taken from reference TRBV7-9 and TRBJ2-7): DTGVSQNPRHKITKRGQNVTFRCDPISEHNRLYWYRQTLGQGPEFLTYFQNEAQLEKSRLLSDRFSAERPKGSFSTLEIQRTEQGDSAMYLCASSLARGTGVEQYFGPGTRLTVT.

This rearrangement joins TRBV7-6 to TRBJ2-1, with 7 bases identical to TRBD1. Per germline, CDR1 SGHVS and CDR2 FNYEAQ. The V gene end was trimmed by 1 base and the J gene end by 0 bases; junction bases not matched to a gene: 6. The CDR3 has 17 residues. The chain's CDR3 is CASSLVMGQSSYNEQFF. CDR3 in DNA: TGTGCCAGCAGCTTAGTGATGGGACAGAGCTCCTACAATGAGCAGTTCTTC.

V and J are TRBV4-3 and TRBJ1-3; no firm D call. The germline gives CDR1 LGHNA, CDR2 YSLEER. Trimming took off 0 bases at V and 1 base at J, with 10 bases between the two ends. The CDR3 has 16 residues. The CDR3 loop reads CASSQDRLASGNTIYF. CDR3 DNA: TGCGCCAGCAGCCAAGACCGACTCGCGTCTGGAAACACCATATATTTT.

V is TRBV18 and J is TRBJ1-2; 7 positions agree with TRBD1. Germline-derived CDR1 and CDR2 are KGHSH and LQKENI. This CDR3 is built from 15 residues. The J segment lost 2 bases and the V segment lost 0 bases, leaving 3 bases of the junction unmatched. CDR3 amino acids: CASSPPTGRNYGYTF. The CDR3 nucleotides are TGTGCCAGCTCACCACCGACAGGGAGAAACTATGGCTACACCTTC.

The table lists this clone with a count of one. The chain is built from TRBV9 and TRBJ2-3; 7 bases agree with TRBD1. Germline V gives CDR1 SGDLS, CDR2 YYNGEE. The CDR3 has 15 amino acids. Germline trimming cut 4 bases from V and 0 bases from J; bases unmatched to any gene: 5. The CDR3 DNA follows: TGTGCCAGCAGCCTGGGACAGCCTAGCACAGATACGCAGTATTTT. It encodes CASSLGQPSTDTQYF.

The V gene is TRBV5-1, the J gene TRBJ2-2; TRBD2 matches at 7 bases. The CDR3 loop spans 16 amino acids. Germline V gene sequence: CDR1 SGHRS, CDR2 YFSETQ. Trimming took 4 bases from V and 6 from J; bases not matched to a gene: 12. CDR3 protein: CASSHVLIRGAGELFF. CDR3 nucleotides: TGCGCCAGCAGCCACGTCCTTATACGGGGGGCCGGGGAGCTGTTTTTT.

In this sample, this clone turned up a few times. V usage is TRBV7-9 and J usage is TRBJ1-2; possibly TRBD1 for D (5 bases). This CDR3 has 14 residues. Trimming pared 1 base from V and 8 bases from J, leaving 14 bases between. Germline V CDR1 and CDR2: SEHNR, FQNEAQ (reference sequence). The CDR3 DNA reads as TGTGCCAGCAGCTTAGGGTCCGGGGGTGAGGGCTACACCTTC. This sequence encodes CASSLGSGGEGYTF.

CDR3 DNA: TGTGCCATCAGTGAGCCACTCGGTTACGAGCAGTACTTC. Translated: CAISEPLGYEQYF. The genes are TRBV10-3 and TRBJ2-5; D gene uncertain. Matching the DNA end better, TRBJ2-7 makes the J call doubtful. The germline V gene has CDR1 ENHRY and CDR2 SYGVKD. The CDR3 length is 13 residues.

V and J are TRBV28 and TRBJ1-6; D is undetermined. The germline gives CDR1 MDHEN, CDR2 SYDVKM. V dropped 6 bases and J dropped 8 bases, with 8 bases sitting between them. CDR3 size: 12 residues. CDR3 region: CASRTLDSPLHF. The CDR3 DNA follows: TGTGCCAGCAGGACACTGGATTCACCCCTCCACTTT.

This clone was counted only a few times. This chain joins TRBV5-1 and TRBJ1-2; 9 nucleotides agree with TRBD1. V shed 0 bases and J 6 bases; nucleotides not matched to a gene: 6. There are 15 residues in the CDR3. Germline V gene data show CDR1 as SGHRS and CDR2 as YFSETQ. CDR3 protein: CASSLGDRAVDGYTF. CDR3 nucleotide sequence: TGCGCCAGCAGCTTGGGGGACAGGGCGGTCGATGGCTACACCTTC.

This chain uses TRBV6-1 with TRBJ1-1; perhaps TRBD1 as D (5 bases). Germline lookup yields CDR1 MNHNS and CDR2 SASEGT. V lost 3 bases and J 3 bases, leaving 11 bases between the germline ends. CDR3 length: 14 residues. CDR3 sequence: CASSDYSGYTEAFF. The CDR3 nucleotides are TGTGCCAGCAGTGATTATTCAGGGTACACTGAAGCTTTCTTT.

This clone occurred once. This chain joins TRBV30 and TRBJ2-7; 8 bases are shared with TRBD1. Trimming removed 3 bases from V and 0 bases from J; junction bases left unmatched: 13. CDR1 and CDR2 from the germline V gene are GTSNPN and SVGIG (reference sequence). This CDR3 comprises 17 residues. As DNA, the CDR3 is TGTGCCTGGAGCCCCCGGGCAGGGGGCCCCTACTCCTACGAGCAGTACTTC. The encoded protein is CAWSPRAGGPYSYEQYF.

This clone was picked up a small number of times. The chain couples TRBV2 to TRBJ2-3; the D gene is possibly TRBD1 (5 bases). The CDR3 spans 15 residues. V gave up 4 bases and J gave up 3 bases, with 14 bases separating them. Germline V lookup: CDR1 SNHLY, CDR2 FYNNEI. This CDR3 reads CASSGQLLRTDTQYF. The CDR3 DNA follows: TGTGCCAGCAGTGGACAGCTTCTTCGGACAGATACGCAGTATTTT.

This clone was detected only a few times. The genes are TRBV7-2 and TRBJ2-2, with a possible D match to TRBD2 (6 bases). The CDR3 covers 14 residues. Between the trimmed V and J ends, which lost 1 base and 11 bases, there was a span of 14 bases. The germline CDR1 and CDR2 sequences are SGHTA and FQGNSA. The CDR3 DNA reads TGTGCCAGCAGCTTAGTGCGGGGATGGGGAGAGCTGTTTTTT. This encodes CASSLVRGWGELFF.

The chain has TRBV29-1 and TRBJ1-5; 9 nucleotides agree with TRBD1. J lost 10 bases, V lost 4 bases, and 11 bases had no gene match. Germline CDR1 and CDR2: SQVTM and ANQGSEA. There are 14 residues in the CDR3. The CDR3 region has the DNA TGCAGCGTTGCATCCGCCGGGACAGGGAACCCCCAGCATTTT. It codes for CSVASAGTGNPQHF.

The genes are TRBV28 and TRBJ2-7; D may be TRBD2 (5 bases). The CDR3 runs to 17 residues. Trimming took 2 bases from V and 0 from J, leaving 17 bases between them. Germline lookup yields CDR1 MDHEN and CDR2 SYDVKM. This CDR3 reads CASSLIGPTGSSYEQYF. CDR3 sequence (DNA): TGTGCCAGCAGTTTAATCGGTCCAACGGGGAGCTCCTACGAGCAGTACTTC.

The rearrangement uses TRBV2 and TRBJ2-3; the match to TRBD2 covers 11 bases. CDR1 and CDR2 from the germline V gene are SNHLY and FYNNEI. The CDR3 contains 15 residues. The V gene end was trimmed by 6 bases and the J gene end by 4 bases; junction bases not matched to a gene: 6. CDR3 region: CASSSSGGASDTQYF. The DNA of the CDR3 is TGTGCCAGCAGCAGTAGCGGGGGGGCTTCAGATACGCAGTATTTT.

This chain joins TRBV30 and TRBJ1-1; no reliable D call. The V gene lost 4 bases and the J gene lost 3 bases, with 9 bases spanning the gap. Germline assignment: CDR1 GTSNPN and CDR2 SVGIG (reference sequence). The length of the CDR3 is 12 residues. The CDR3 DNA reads TGTGCCTGGACCCGTAGTTACACTGAAGCTTTCTTT. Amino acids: CAWTRSYTEAFF.

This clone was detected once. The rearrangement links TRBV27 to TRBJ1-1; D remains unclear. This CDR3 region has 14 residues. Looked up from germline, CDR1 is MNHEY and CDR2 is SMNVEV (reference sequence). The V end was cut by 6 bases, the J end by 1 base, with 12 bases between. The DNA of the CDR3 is TGTGCCAGCAGATTTATGGGGAGGAACACTGAAGCTTTCTTT. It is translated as CASRFMGRNTEAFF.

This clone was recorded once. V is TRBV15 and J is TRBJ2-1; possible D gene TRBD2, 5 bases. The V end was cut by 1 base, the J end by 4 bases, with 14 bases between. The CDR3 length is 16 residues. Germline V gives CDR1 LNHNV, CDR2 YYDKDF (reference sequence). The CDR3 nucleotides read TGTGCCACCAGCAGAGCGGGGAGAGCCTTGTACAATGAGCAGTTCTTC. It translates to CATSRAGRALYNEQFF.

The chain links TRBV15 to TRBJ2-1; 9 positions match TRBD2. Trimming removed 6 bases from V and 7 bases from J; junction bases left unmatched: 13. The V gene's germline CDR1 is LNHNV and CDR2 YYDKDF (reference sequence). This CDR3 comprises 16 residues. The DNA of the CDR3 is TGTGCCACCAGAGGGGGGCTGCGGGAGGGCCAGAATGAGCAGTTCTTC. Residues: CATRGGLREGQNEQFF.

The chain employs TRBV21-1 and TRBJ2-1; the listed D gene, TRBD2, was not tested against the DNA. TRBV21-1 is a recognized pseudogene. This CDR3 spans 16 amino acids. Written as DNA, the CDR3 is TGTGCCAGCAGCAAACGACTAGCGGGAGTCTACAATGAGCAGTTCTTC. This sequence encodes CASSKRLAGVYNEQFF.

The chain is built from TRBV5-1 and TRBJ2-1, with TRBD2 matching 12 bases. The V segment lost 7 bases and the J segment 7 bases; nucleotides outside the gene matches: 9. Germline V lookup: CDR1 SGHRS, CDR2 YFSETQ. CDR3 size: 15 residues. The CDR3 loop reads CASGITGTSGNEQFF. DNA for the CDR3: TGCGCCAGCGGGATTACAGGGACTAGCGGGAATGAGCAGTTCTTC.

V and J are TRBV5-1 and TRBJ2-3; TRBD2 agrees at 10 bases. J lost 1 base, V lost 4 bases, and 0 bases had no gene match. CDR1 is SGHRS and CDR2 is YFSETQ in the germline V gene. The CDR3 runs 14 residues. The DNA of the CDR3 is TGCGCCAGCAGCGGGACTAGCGGCACAGATACGCAGTATTTT. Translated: CASSGTSGTDTQYF. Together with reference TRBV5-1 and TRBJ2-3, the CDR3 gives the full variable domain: KAGVTQTPRYLIKTRGQQVTLSCSPISGHRSVSWYQQTPGQGLQFLFEYFSETQRNKGNFPGRFSGRQFSNSRSEMNVSTLELGDSALYLCASSGTSGTDTQYFGPGTRLTVL.

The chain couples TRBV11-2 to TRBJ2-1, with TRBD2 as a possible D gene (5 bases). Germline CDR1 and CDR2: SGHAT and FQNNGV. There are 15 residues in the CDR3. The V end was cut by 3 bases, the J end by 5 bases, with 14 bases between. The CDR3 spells CASSFSLALDNEQFF. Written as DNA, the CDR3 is TGTGCCAGCAGCTTTTCTCTAGCTCTAGACAATGAGCAGTTCTTC.

CDR3 protein: CASAGFTDTQYF. In DNA form, the CDR3 reads TGTGCCAGCGCAGGTTTCACAGATACGCAGTATTTT. The V and J genes are TRBV28 and TRBJ2-3; D ambiguous. The length of the CDR3 is 12 residues. Germline CDR1 MDHEN, CDR2 SYDVKM. Trimming took 8 bases from V and 2 from J, leaving 8 bases between them.

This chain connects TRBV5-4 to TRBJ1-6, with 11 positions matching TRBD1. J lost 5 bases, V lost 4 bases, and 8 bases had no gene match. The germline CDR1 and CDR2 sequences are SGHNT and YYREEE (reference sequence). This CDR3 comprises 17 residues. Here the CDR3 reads CASSPGGTGGNNSPLHF. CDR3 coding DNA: TGTGCCAGCAGCCCTGGAGGGACAGGGGGTAATAATTCACCCCTCCACTTT.

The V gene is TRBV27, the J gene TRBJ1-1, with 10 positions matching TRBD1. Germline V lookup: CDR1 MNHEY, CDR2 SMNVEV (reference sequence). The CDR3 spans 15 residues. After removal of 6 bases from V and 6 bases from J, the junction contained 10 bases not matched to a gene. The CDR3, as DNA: TGTGCCAGCAGCTATACGGGACAGGGGCCTGCTGAAGCTTTCTTT. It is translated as CASSYTGQGPAEAFF.

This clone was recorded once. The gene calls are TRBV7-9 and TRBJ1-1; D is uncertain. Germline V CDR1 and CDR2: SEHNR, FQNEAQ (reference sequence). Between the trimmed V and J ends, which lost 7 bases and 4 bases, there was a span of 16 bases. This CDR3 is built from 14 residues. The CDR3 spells CASNSDFWGTEAFF. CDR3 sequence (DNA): TGTGCCAGCAATAGCGATTTTTGGGGCACTGAAGCTTTCTTT.